This T cell receptor beta chain was recovered during a study of T cells expressing NK-cell markers. TCRdb re-called the 5' RACE reads and catalogs CDR3 proteins one per entry, DNA excluded. The sample totals 200,000 to 300,000 distinct CDR3 sequences. The CDR3 runs to 18 residues. From germline, CDR1 is KGHSH and CDR2 LQKENI. Comment on this clonotype: No antigen is known for it.

Study outcomes and limitations: Among several donors, these clonotypes also ranked first in the CD3+CD56-NKG2C+ fraction. 1.0-7.0% of CD8+ T cells in several donors belonged to dominant NKG2C+ clonotypes.

Sequenced: blood T cells: a sorted CD56 or NKG2C T cell subset, CD4+ or CD8+ T cells, or bulk PBMC T cells (not recorded which). The chain carries TRBV18 and TRBJ1-1; TCRdb designates TRBD1, a call that cannot be tested without DNA. This clonotype was sampled from a man younger than 35 in good health. CDR3 amino acids: CASSLLNTQGQRNTEAFF.